This TCR beta chain was sequenced in a study of cytomegalovirus exposure and HLA in healthy donors (dated by TCRdb to about 2017). For context, the study as a whole: According to a later analysis, one platform produced both the roughly 110 validation repertoires and the 730 or so repertoires of the first cohort. The study aimed to test whether signatures of past pathogen exposure could be identified by cataloging public T cell receptors. In addition to the first cohort of roughly 700 subjects, a separate validation cohort of 120 different subjects was used. The study combined high-throughput TCR immunosequencing, statistical association of individual TCRs with disease status, and machine learning to predict cytomegalovirus infection status.

Libraries came from the immunoSEQ multiplex PCR assay. In the source study's methods: A statistical classification framework was built to diagnose cytomegalovirus status from the catalog of TCR beta chain sequences. What TCRdb holds here is the immuneACCESS table cut down to in-frame rearrangements. Part of the clones is not present; checked against another copy, under half of the missing clones reflect an unresolved V gene, and the others are unexplained. V and J calls and clone size are given by that table; D and trimming were obtained from the DNA. Within this sample are 95,000 to 150,000 clones, with approximately 87% of them counted one time only. The ten largest clones represent under 2.5% of the sample. Remarks on this clone: The antigen it recognizes is unknown. Base-call qualities are not available, and no considerably larger clone is one nucleotide away.

Separate from the roughly 650-subject first cohort, the validation cohort of 95 to 150 subjects was the group to which the donors belonged. General findings and caveats noted by the study authors: While some public TCRs were present in many individuals, most TCR sequences turned up only very rarely across donors. According to the authors, the approach could potentially be generalized to other disease states and immunological phenotypes. A total of roughly 160 TCR beta chains were listed by the study as associated with cytomegalovirus. A later analysis had no HLA typing for the validation cohort, so co-occurrence there was scored across all 130 or so repertoires. In vitro tests confirmed that a few of the cytomegalovirus-associated TCR beta chains recognize cytomegalovirus antigens. The classifier was reported to diagnose cytomegalovirus status with high specificity and sensitivity in both the original cohort and the validation cohort. A later analysis found that TCRs clustered in the first cohort also tended to co-occur in the roughly 120 validation repertoires, with about 94% of cluster scores above 0.

The CDR3 runs 13 residues from the cysteine to the phenylalanine. The only DNA kept is the CDR3, 39 bases in frame from the first base. Between the V and J ends, shortened by 3 bases and 8 bases respectively, the junction contains 13 bases. The germline V gene (reference sequence) yields SEHNR for CDR1 and FQNEAQ for CDR2. The sequenced sample consisted of PBMCs. The clonotype was recovered from a woman aged 25 to 39 in good health and CMV-seronegative. The sequence is built from TRBV7-9 and TRBJ1-1; TRBD1 could be the D gene, as 6 bases match. This receptor carries the CDR3 CASSFKPQGEAFF. At the DNA level, the sequence is TGTGCCAGCAGCTTCAAACCCCAGGGGGAAGCTTTCTTT. Joined to the reference TRBV7-9 and TRBJ1-1 proteins, this CDR3 gives the full variable domain: DTGVSQNPRHKITKRGQNVTFRCDPISEHNRLYWYRQTLGQGPEFLTYFQNEAQLEKSRLLSDRFSAERPKGSFSTLEIQRTEQGDSAMYLCASSFKPQGEAFFGQGTRLTVV.